Included here is one T cell receptor (beta chain) sequence, with context. The protocol was immunoSEQ multiplex PCR, while the TCRdb copy is restricted to in-frame clones and leaves out a portion. The data show approximately 350,000 clones, with around nine tenths seen just once and 5.5% to 7.5% held by the top ten. The data originate from a study of blood T cell repertoires in COVID-19. The overall study: From T cells, B-cell-depleted T cells, or PBMCs came the material, which was cDNA or gDNA.

Trimming cost V 3 bases and J 3 bases; bases outside gene matches: 6. Germline loops: CDR1 LNHDA, CDR2 SQIVND (reference sequence). CDR3 size: 15 residues. The rearrangement uses TRBV19 and TRBJ1-1; 8 positions match TRBD1. This TCR came from a woman in her 70s with COVID-19, enrolled during active disease. Specimen: peripheral blood. Here the CDR3 DNA reads TGTGCCAGTAGTATGCAGGGGGCGCGGGACACTGAAGCTTTCTTT. It translates to CASSMQGARDTEAFF.